This TCR beta chain stems from a study of blood T cell repertoires in COVID-19. The ends lost 7 bases at V and 3 bases at J; junction bases unmatched: 10. The CDR3 totals 17 residues. Germline V gene sequence: CDR1 SGHTA, CDR2 FQGNSA. The method was immunoSEQ multiplex PCR; TCRdb's version includes in-frame clones alone and lacks a portion of them. The repertoire holds about 390,000 clones, with around 87% as singletons. The clonotype was recovered from a woman in her sixties or seventies with COVID-19, enrolled during active disease. Source material: peripheral blood. This chain joins TRBV7-2 and TRBJ2-3; TRBD2 matches at 13 bases. CDR3 in amino acids: CASIRTSGGAGTDTQYF. Written as DNA, the CDR3 is TGTGCCAGCATCCGTACTAGCGGGGGGGCCGGAACAGATACGCAGTATTTT.